This T cell receptor (beta chain) was sequenced during a study of regulatory T cells in long-lasting Graves disease. In the study overall: In persistent Graves' disease, antithyroid drugs had been taken for over 5 years and TSH receptor antibodies stayed positive.

To make TCR beta libraries, researchers used iRepertoire HTBI primers and Arm-PCR of CDR3 regions. Authors' methods: Samples revealed approximately 60 TRBV and fewer than 15 TRBJ segments. TCRdb passed the multiplex PCR reads through MiXCR, listing each CDR3 protein once. The V and J calls follow TCRdb's processing rather than the paper's. The repertoire holds roughly 700,000 distinct CDR3 sequences, with around 30% as singletons. The sample's time point: persistent/refractory GD, antithyroid drugs over 5 years with positive TRAb. RNA extracted from PBMCs served as the sequencing template. Whole-study findings and limits: Those with persistent Graves' had less TCR diversity than newly diagnosed patients.

This clonotype was seen a few times. Antigen: not known. CDR1 is MNHEY and CDR2 is SMNVEV in the germline V gene (reference sequence). This CDR3 comprises 17 residues. V gave up 5 bases and J gave up 8 bases; unmatched junction bases: 14. The V and J genes are TRBV27 and TRBJ2-2, with 10 bases that match TRBD2. The starting material was peripheral blood mononuclear cells (PBMCs), obtained when the disease was refractory, from a patient treated with antithyroid drugs. The TCR comes from a female donor with Graves disease. CDR3 region: CASSPLSGRAWGGELFF. In DNA, the CDR3 is TGTGCCAGCAGTCCCCTAAGCGGGAGGGCTTGGGGAGGGGAGCTGTTTTTT.